The rows below give T cell receptor beta chains drawn from one sample of a study of shared T cell receptors in the human thymus. The table came from immunoSEQ multiplex PCR; TCRdb's copy has only in-frame clones and leaves some out. The sample records roughly 660,000 clones, roughly 90% being singletons. These data were also filed under a second study, of human thymus T cells.

The sample taken for sequencing was thymocytes. These receptors came from a boy in the first two years of life with a congenital heart defect. The CDR3 runs from the conserved cysteine through the conserved F or W. A D gene is named only where the DNA matches it firmly. Not every row has a clone size; where given, it reads once, few, many or a size class.

TRBJ2-7	.	TRBV5-1	.	TGCGCCAGCAGCTTGACAACGGAGCCCCCCTGGGAGCAGTACTTC	CASSLTTEPPWEQYF
TRBJ2-7	.	TRBV5-6	TRBD2	TGTGCCAGCAGTTCAGGACTAGGTGACTATCGCGAGCAGTACTTC	CASSSGLGDYREQYF
TRBJ2-1	.	TRBV7-8	.	TGTGCCAGCAGCCCCCTGGACTATCCCTCCAATGAGCAGTTCTTC	CASSPLDYPSNEQFF
TRBJ2-1	.	TRBV9	.	TGTGCCAGCAGCGTATTGGGCCGTGTCCCCTACAATGAGCAGTTCTTC	CASSVLGRVPYNEQFF
TRBJ2-6	.	TRBV5-6	TRBD1	TGTGCCAGCAGCTTGGGGGACAGGGGCTCTGGGGCCAACGTCCTGACTTTC	CASSLGDRGSGANVLTF
TRBJ2-3	.	TRBV11-2	TRBD1	TGTGCCAGCAGCTTAGCCCCCGGACAGGGTGGCACAGATACGCAGTATTTT	CASSLAPGQGGTDTQYF
TRBJ2-7	.	TRBV27	TRBD2	TGTGCCAGCAGTTACGAAGGACTAGCGGGGACAACCCCCTACGAGCAGTACTTC	CASSYEGLAGTTPYEQYF
TRBJ2-3	.	TRBV30	.	TGTGCCTGGAGAGGAGCTAGCGCCCTCACAGATACGCAGTATTTT	CAWRGASALTDTQYF
TRBJ2-1	once	TRBV6-4	TRBD2	TGTGCCAGCAGTCGTGGAGGGACTAGCGGTTACAATGAGCAGTTCTTC	CASSRGGTSGYNEQFF
TRBJ2-7	.	TRBV28	.	TGTGCCAGCAGTCCTGGGGACTGGCTCTACGAGCAGTACTTC	CASSPGDWLYEQYF
TRBJ2-5	.	TRBV11-2	.	TGTGCCAGCAGCCAGGGGGCGGGAGTTGAGACCCAGTACTTC	CASSQGAGVETQYF
TRBJ2-1	.	TRBV4-1	TRBD2	TGCGCCAGCAGCCAAGATCCCCTAGCGGGACAATTCTTC	CASSQDPLAGQFF
TRBJ1-1	.	TRBV5-6	.	TGTGCCAGCAGCCTTGGGGTAGGGGGTCGGAACACTGAAGCTTTCTTT	CASSLGVGGRNTEAFF
TRBJ2-2	.	TRBV27	.	TGTGCCAGCAGTCCAACAGGGTTAGAGACCGGGGAGCTGTTTTTT	CASSPTGLETGELFF
TRBJ2-7	.	TRBV27	.	TGTGCCAGCAGTTTAACAGGGTCCGAGCAGTACTTC	CASSLTGSEQYF
TRBJ2-7	.	TRBV19	TRBD1	TGTGCCAGTAGTAGGGGGACAGGACTATGGGAGCAGTACTTC	CASSRGTGLWEQYF
TRBJ2-7	.	TRBV5-1	TRBD2	TGCGCCAGCAGCAGGGGACTAGCGGGAGTCCCCAATTTGGAGCAGTACTTC	CASSRGLAGVPNLEQYF
TRBJ2-1	.	TRBV27	.	TGTGCCAGCAGTTTACCCCCAGGGGTTCACTCCTACAATGAGCAGTTCTTC	CASSLPPGVHSYNEQFF
TRBJ2-1	.	TRBV11-2	.	TGTGCCAGCAGCCCAGGCCCAGCGGTCCCTCCCTCCTCCTACAATGAGCAGTTCTTC	CASSPGPAVPPSSYNEQFF
TRBJ1-4	.	TRBV2	TRBD1	TGTGCCAGCAGCCACCTGGGACAGGGGGTCGAAAAACTGTTTTTT	CASSHLGQGVEKLFF
TRBJ1-3	.	TRBV2	TRBD1	TGTGCCAGCAGTGAAGGGGACAGGTACTCTGGAAACACCATATATTTT	CASSEGDRYSGNTIYF
TRBJ2-7	.	TRBV5-4	TRBD2	TGTGCCAGCAGCTTGGGCGTTGGACTAGCGGGAGGGAGCCACGAGCAGTACTTC	CASSLGVGLAGGSHEQYF
TRBJ2-7	.	TRBV19	.	TGTGCCAGTAGTGGGGGGAAGAGCTCCTACGAGCAGTACTTC	CASSGGKSSYEQYF
TRBJ2-5	.	TRBV29-1	.	TGCAGCGTTGAGGTGTTTGGGGGCGGGCGAGAACAAGAGACCCAGTACTTC	CSVEVFGGGREQETQYF
TRBJ2-3	.	TRBV2	.	TGTGCCAGCAGTGAAGCGGGCGCCATCCAGTGGGCAGATACGCAGTATTTT	CASSEAGAIQWADTQYF
TRBJ1-3	.	TRBV27	TRBD1	TGTGCCAGCAGGTTACAGGGGAGCTCTGGAAACACCATATATTTT	CASRLQGSSGNTIYF
TRBJ1-1	.	TRBV7-6	.	TGTGCCAGCAGCTCTAAGGACAGAAACACTGAAGCTTTCTTT	CASSSKDRNTEAFF
TRBJ1-5	few	TRBV4-2	TRBD1	TGTGCCAGCAGCCACGACAGGGGGCGTCATCAGCCCCAGCATTTT	CASSHDRGRHQPQHF
TRBJ2-1	.	TRBV5-1	TRBD1	TGCGCCAGCAGCCCCTTCAGACAGGGGATTACCTCCTACAATGAGCAGTTCTTC	CASSPFRQGITSYNEQFF
TRBJ1-2	.	TRBV28	TRBD1	TGTGCCAGCAATTTTACGGCAGGGGGCTATGGCTACACCTTC	CASNFTAGGYGYTF
TRBJ2-7	.	TRBV6-5	.	TGTGCCAGCAGTCCCCTCCGGGGGTATGGCGAGCAGTACTTC	CASSPLRGYGEQYF
TRBJ1-5	.	TRBV28	.	TGTGCCAGCAGTTCACTACGGGACACAGATAGCAATCAGCCCCAGCATTTT	CASSSLRDTDSNQPQHF
TRBJ2-7	.	TRBV4-2	TRBD2	TGTGCCAGCAGCCAAGTCGGAGCGGGAGTCCCCTACGAGCAGTACTTC	CASSQVGAGVPYEQYF
TRBJ2-2	.	TRBV11-3	.	TGTGCCAGCAGCCCTCAGACCGGGGAGCTGTTTTTT	CASSPQTGELFF
TRBJ2-7	.	TRBV2	TRBD1	TGTGCCAGCAGTGGGGAAAGAGACAGGGAAGTTTCCCTCTACGAGCAGTACTTC	CASSGERDREVSLYEQYF
TRBJ2-7	once	TRBV28	.	TGTGCCAGCTCCAAGCTCAACGAGCAGTACTTC	CASSKLNEQYF
TRBJ2-2	.	TRBV4-2	.	TGTGCCAGCAGCCAAGAATTCAACGGGAACACCGGGGAGCTGTTTTTT	CASSQEFNGNTGELFF
TRBJ2-7	.	TRBV10-2	TRBD1	TGCGCCAGCGCGGCGCGAGGGGGCAACGAGCAGTACTTC	CASAARGGNEQYF
TRBJ2-3	.	TRBV5-6	TRBD1	TGTGCCAGCAGCTTCCGGGACAGCAACACAGATACGCAGTATTTT	CASSFRDSNTDTQYF
TRBJ2-5	.	TRBV5-6	TRBD1	TGTGCCAGCAGCCTTAATAGGGGGACAGGGGGCTGCGGAGAGACCCAGTACTTC	CASSLNRGTGGCGETQYF
TRBJ2-5	.	TRBV30	TRBD2	TGTGCCTGGAGCCCAGGGACTAGCGGGAGATCTCGAGAGACCCAGTACTTC	CAWSPGTSGRSRETQYF
TRBJ2-3	.	TRBV6-4	TRBD2	TGTGCCAGCAGTCCGAGCGGGAGCCTCAGTACAGATACGCAGTATTTT	CASSPSGSLSTDTQYF
TRBJ2-7	.	TRBV5-6	.	TGTGCCAGCAGCTTAGGGGTGCACGAGCAGTACTTC	CASSLGVHEQYF
TRBJ2-5	.	TRBV6-7	.	TGTGCCAGCAGTTACTACCCCACCCGGGGGGAGACCCAGTACTTC	CASSYYPTRGETQYF
TRBJ2-1	.	TRBV5-4	TRBD2	TGTGCCAGCACGGCGGGAGAGGGGAATGAGCAGTTCTTC	CASTAGEGNEQFF
TRBJ1-1	.	TRBV13	.	TGTGCCAGCAGCTCCCAGCTGACAGGGAACACTGAAGCTTTCTTT	CASSSQLTGNTEAFF
TRBJ2-7	once	TRBV4-3	TRBD2	TGCGCCAGCAGCCAAGTCCGGCTAGCGGGAACCTACGAGCAGTACTTC	CASSQVRLAGTYEQYF
TRBJ2-2	.	TRBV15	TRBD1	TGTGCCACCACAGGGGGCTCTGGCGGGGAGCTGTTTTTT	CATTGGSGGELFF
TRBJ2-1	once	TRBV4-1	TRBD2	TGCGCCAGCAGCCAGGGACTAGCCACCACGTGGAATGAGCAGTTCTTC	CASSQGLATTWNEQFF
TRBJ2-1	.	TRBV6-4	.	TGTGCCAGCAGTGACTCGAATAGCGAGAGCTCCTACAATGAGCAGTTCTTC	CASSDSNSESSYNEQFF
TRBJ1-2	few	TRBV12-5	.	TGTGCTAGTGTTCCCCAGGGGAAAACCCGGGCGCGCTACACCTTC	CASVPQGKTRARYTF
TRBJ2-3	.	TRBV4-1	TRBD1	TGCGCCAGCAGCCAAGGTTTTCAACAGGGGACAGATACGCAGTATTTT	CASSQGFQQGTDTQYF
TRBJ2-2	once	TRBV7-8	.	TGTGCCAGCAGCCGCCTCCCCGGGAAGGCTCCAACGAACACCGGGGAGCTGTTTTTT	CASSRLPGKAPTNTGELFF